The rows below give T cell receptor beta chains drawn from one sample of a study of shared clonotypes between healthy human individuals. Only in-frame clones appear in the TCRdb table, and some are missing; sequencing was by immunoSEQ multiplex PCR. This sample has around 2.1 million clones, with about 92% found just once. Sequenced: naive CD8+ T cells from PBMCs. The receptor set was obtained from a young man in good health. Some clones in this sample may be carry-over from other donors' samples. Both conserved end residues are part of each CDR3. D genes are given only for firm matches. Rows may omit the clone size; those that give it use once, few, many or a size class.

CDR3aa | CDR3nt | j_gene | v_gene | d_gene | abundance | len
CASSTPSATNEKLFF | TGTGCCAGTAGTACCCCATCTGCAACTAATGAAAAACTGTTTTTT | TRBJ1-4 | TRBV19 | . | . | 15
CASSEGQDTDTQYF | TGTGCCAGCAGCGAGGGACAGGACACAGATACGCAGTATTTT | TRBJ2-3 | TRBV9 | TRBD1 | . | 14
CASSAWDRESGANVLTF | TGTGCCAGCAGCGCCTGGGACAGGGAGTCCGGGGCCAACGTCCTGACTTTC | TRBJ2-6 | TRBV7-3 | TRBD1 | . | 17
CASSSPRLVSDTQYF | TGTGCCAGCAGCTCCCCGCGTTTGGTCTCAGATACGCAGTATTTT | TRBJ2-3 | TRBV9 | . | once | 15
CASSSPTSGSIYYEQYF | TGCGCCAGCAGCTCACCGACTAGCGGCAGTATATACTACGAGCAGTACTTC | TRBJ2-7 | TRBV5-1 | TRBD2 | . | 17
CASSLWAGQLNTEAFF | TGTGCCAGCAGTTTATGGGCCGGACAGCTGAACACTGAAGCTTTCTTT | TRBJ1-1 | TRBV28 | . | once | 16
CASSLTTGELFF | TGCGCCAGCAGCTTGACCACCGGGGAGCTGTTTTTT | TRBJ2-2 | TRBV5-1 | . | . | 12
CASSVGDGGYGYTF | TGTGCCAGCAGCGTAGGGGACGGCGGCTATGGCTACACCTTC | TRBJ1-2 | TRBV9 | . | . | 14
CASSGGTSSYNEQFF | TGTGCCAGCAGTGGGGGAACGAGCTCCTACAATGAGCAGTTCTTC | TRBJ2-1 | TRBV9 | . | once | 15
CASSLGEGGIEAFF | TGTGCCAGCAGTTTGGGGGAGGGTGGTATTGAAGCTTTCTTT | TRBJ1-1 | TRBV28 | . | . | 14
CSVRDPYEQYF | TGCAGCGTGCGGGACCCCTACGAGCAGTACTTC | TRBJ2-7 | TRBV29-1 | . | . | 11
CASSLARTSGANVLTF | TGCGCCAGCAGCTTGGCACGGACCTCTGGGGCCAACGTCCTGACTTTC | TRBJ2-6 | TRBV5-1 | . | . | 16
CASSQDLTADTQYF | TGCGCCAGCAGCCAAGATTTAACAGCAGATACGCAGTATTTT | TRBJ2-3 | TRBV4-1 | . | once | 14
CASTPRSGGSYEQYF | TGTGCCAGCACCCCCCGTTCCGGGGGCTCCTACGAGCAGTACTTC | TRBJ2-7 | TRBV27 | . | . | 15
CASSLGGGEQFF | TGTGCCAGCAGCTTAGGGGGAGGCGAGCAGTTCTTC | TRBJ2-1 | TRBV7-8 | . | . | 12
CASSVASETGGYGYTF | TGTGCCAGCAGCGTAGCTAGTGAGACAGGGGGGTATGGCTACACCTTC | TRBJ1-2 | TRBV9 | TRBD1 | . | 16
CASSYFRGPGELFF | TGTGCCAGCAGTTACTTCAGGGGGCCCGGGGAGCTGTTTTTT | TRBJ2-2 | TRBV6-5 | TRBD1 | . | 14
CASSLSRARGTYGYTF | TGTGCCAGCAGTTTATCGAGGGCGAGGGGGACCTATGGCTACACCTTC | TRBJ1-2 | TRBV27 | . | . | 16
CASTPGLSGANVLTF | TGTGCCAGTACCCCTGGCCTCTCTGGGGCCAACGTCCTGACTTTC | TRBJ2-6 | TRBV19 | . | . | 15